This T cell receptor (beta chain) was captured in a study of T cell responses to AZD1222 COVID-19 vaccine (dated by TCRdb to about 2021). A note on the overall study: A total of 230 to 250 trial participants underwent TCR sequencing, of whom some 210 received two doses of AZD1222 and 26 received two doses of the MenACWY control vaccine. Trial participants were enrolled by age into subgroups of 18-55, 56-69 and 70-plus years, and 148, 28 and 57 TCR-sequenced participants, respectively, were included in these subgroups. What the work shows at the level of the full study, not this receptor alone: The 56-69-year group was small, and its depth increase did not reach significance, likely because of low power. After two AZD1222 doses, spike-specific TCR breadth and depth were significantly higher than at day 0 and than in MenACWY recipients. Conclusions about previously exposed vaccinees were limited because only a handful of AZD1222 recipients were SARS-CoV-2 seropositive at baseline. No day 14 peak-response samples were available, so repertoires were characterized only after the peak T cell response. Participants were mostly white British, with more females than males. The authors suggested clonal diversity may have been underestimated. The vaccine-associated CD4 TCRs covered the entire spike protein, and the dominant responses fell in regions 160-218 and 743-854. Epitopes outside the regions mutated in the B.1.351 and B.1.1.7 variants were reportedly recognized by nearly half of the unique spike-specific TCRs.

V is trimmed back by 0 bases and J by 7 bases, and the junction contains 12 bases that no gene match accounts for. The cysteine opens and the phenylalanine closes a CDR3 of 19 amino acids. The retained sequence is limited to the CDR3, 57 bases, with the frame set at the first base. The germline V gene (reference sequence) sets CDR1 to LGHDT and CDR2 to YNNKEL. The CDR3 regions of human TCRbeta chains were analyzed by immunosequencing. In the authors' own workflow: Repertoire TCRs were checked for matches against a reference library of SARS-CoV-2-specific TCRs that had been generated using the MIRA antigen-specificity platform. Breadth meant the fraction of unique TCRs that were SARS-CoV-2-associated, whereas depth meant the fraction of total T cells that were SARS-CoV-2-associated. Using the MIRA data, every spike-specific TCR was mapped to the spike region that the TCR reacted to and assigned to either a CD4 or a CD8 class. Log10-transformed breadth and depth values were compared by one-way ANOVA with Sidak's multiple comparisons tests. TCRdb's version of the immuneACCESS table is confined to in-frame rearrangements and falls short of the full clone set. An unresolved V gene accounts for under half of the shortfall where checked; the remainder is of unknown origin. That table furnishes V, J and clone size, whereas the DNA furnished D and trimming. Present in this sample are 140,000 to 150,000 clones, more than 75% of which were seen just once. The biggest ten clones account for around 4.1% of the sample.

Of note for this clone: There is no known antigen for this receptor. No per-base quality is available; no much larger clone lies one base away.

This specimen's time point label, per the study, means: baseline before first vaccination. The sample's treatment or condition label, in plain terms: meningococcal conjugate vaccine given as trial control. Vaccinee samples came from UK trials COV001 and COV002, including a single-blind randomized controlled phase 2/3 trial of AZD1222 (ChAdOx1 nCoV-19) in healthy adults. For TCRbeta chain sequencing, PBMC samples from trial participants were taken at day 0 and at day 28 after the second dose. This clonotype was obtained from an adult in good health. This specimen was peripheral blood, taken on day 0 of MenACWY control vaccination. Recombination joined TRBV3-1 (or the pseudogene TRBV3-2) with TRBJ2-1; TRBD2 matches 13 bases in the middle. The nucleotides are TGTGCCAGCAGCCAAGATTCACTAGCGGGGGGGAGATGGACTAATGAGCAGTTCTTC. It translates to CASSQDSLAGGRWTNEQFF.